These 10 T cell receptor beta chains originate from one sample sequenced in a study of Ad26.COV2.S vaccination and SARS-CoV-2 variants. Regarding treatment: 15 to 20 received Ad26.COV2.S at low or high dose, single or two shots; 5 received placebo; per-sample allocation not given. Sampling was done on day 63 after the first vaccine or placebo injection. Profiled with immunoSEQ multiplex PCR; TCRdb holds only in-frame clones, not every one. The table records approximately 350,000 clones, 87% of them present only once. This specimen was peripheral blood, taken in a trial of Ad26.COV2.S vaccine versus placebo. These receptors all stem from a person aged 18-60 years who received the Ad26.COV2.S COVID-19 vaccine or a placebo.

CDR3 loop: CASSSGTGGPGELFF. The CDR3 nucleotides read TGTGCCAGCAGTTCCGGGACAGGGGGACCCGGGGAGCTGTTTTTT. The chain uses TRBV27 and TRBJ2-2; 11 nucleotides agree with TRBD1. With V trimmed by 4 bases and J by 6 bases, 4 bases remained unmatched. The CDR3 runs 15 residues. The germline V gene encodes CDR1 MNHEY and CDR2 SMNVEV (reference sequence).

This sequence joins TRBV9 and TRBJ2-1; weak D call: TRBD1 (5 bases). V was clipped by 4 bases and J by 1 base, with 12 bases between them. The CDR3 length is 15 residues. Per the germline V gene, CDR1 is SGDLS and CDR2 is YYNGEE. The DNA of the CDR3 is TGTGCCAGCAGCCCCAGAACAGGATCCTACAATGAGCAGTTCTTC. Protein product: CASSPRTGSYNEQFF.

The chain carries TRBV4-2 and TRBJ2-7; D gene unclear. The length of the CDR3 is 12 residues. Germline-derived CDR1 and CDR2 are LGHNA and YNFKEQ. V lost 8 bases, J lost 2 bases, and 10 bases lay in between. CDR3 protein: CASSPDTYEQYF. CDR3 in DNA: TGTGCCAGCTCTCCAGATACCTACGAGCAGTACTTC.

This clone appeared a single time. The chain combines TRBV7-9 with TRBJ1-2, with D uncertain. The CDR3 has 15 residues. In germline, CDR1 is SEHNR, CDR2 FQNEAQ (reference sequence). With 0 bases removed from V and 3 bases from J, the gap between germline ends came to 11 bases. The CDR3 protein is CASSLAGRAHYGYTF. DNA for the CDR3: TGTGCCAGCAGCTTAGCAGGTCGAGCACACTATGGCTACACCTTC.

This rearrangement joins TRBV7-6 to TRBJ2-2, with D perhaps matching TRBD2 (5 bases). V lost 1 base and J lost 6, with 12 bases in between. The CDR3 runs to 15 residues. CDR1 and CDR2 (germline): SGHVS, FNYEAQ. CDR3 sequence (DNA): TGTGCCAGCAGCTTAGGTGGTGGAGGCGCCGGGGAGCTGTTTTTT. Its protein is CASSLGGGGAGELFF.

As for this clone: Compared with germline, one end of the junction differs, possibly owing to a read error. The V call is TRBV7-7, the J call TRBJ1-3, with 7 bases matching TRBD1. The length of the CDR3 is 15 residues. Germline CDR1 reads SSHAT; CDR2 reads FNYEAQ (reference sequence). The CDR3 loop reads CASSSGQASGNTIYF. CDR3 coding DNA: TGTGCTAGCAGCTCTGGACAGGCCTCTGGAAACACCATATATTTT.

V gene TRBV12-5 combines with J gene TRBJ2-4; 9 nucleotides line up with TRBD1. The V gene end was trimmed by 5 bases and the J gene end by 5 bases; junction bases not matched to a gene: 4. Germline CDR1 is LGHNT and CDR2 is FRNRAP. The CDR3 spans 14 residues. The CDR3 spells CASGPRTGENIQYF. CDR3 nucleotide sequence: TGTGCTAGTGGTCCAAGGACAGGGGAAAACATTCAGTACTTC.

CDR3 DNA: TGTGCTAGTGGTCTCGGACAGGGTGAACAGCCCCAGCATTTT. It translates to CASGLGQGEQPQHF. This rearrangement joins TRBV12-5 to TRBJ1-5; 8 bases are shared with TRBD1. V shed 5 bases and J 7 bases; nucleotides not matched to a gene: 7. Germline CDR1 and CDR2: LGHNT and FRNRAP. The CDR3 runs to 14 residues. Full variable domain (missing parts from reference TRBV12-5 and TRBJ1-5): DARVTQTPRHKVTEMGQEVTMRCQPILGHNTVFWYRQTMMQGLELLAYFRNRAPLDDSGMPKDRFSAEMPDATLATLKIQPSEPRDSAVYFCASGLGQGEQPQHFGDGTRLSIL.

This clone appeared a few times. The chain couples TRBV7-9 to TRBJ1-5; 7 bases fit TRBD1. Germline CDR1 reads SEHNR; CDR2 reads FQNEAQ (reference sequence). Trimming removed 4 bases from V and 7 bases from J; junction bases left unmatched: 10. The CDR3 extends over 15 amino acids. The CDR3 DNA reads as TGTGCCAGCAGCTCCGGGCCTACAGGGGTGCAGCCCCAGCATTTT. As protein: CASSSGPTGVQPQHF.

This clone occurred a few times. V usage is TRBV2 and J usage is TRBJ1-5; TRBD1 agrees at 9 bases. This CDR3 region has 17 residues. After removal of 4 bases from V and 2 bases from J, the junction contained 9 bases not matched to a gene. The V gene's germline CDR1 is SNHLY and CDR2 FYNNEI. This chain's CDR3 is CASSVGDRAWRNQPQHF. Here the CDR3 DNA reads TGTGCCAGCAGTGTCGGGGACAGGGCATGGCGCAATCAGCCCCAGCATTTT.